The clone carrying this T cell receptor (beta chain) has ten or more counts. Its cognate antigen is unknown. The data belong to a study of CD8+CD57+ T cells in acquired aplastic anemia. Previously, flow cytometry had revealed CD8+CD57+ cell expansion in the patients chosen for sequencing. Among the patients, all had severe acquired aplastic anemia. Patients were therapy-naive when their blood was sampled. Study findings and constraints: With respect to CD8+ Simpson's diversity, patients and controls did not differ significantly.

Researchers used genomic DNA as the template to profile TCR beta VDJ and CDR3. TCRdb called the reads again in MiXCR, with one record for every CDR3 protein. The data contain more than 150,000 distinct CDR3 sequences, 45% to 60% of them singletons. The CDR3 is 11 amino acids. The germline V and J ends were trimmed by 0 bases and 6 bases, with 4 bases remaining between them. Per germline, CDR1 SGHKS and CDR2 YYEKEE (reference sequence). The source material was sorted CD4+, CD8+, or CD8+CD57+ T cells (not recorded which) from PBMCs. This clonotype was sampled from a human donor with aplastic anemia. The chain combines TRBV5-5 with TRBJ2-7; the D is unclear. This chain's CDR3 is CASSLEVEQYF. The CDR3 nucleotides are TGTGCCAGCAGCTTGGAAGTCGAGCAGTACTTC.